The 11 T cell receptor beta chains reported below all come from one sample, sequenced in a study of long-term antiretroviral therapy in people with HIV. Run at survey level, the immunoSEQ assay was version v3.0. Some clones are missing from TCRdb's copy, which holds only in-frame ones; the method was immunoSEQ multiplex PCR. The sample has tens of thousands of clones; roughly 78% are singletons. The source material was unsorted PBMCs, sampled 0.3 years after starting antiretroviral therapy. The receptors come from a man in his forties or fifties with HIV.

The rearrangement links TRBV4-2 to TRBJ2-7, with D maybe TRBD2 (5 bases). CDR1 and CDR2 (germline): LGHNA, YNFKEQ. This CDR3 region has 15 residues. The ends were cut back, 1 base at V and 0 bases at J, with 10 bases in the middle. The CDR3 nucleotides read TGTGCCAGCAGCCAAGGCTTGAGGGCCTCCTACGAGCAGTACTTC. Translating gives CASSQGLRASYEQYF.

This clone was picked up a small number of times. The chain carries TRBV19 and TRBJ1-1; D not certain. V gave up 6 bases and J gave up 4 bases, with 15 bases separating them. Germline V gene data show CDR1 as LNHDA and CDR2 as SQIVND (reference sequence). CDR3 length equals 14 residues. CDR3: CASRGYGRGTEAFF. Written as DNA, the CDR3 is TGTGCCAGTAGGGGGTACGGCCGGGGCACTGAAGCTTTCTTT. The full variable domain, in which reference TRBV19 and TRBJ1-1 provide the parts outside the CDR3, is DGGITQSPKYLFRKEGQNVTLSCEQNLNHDAMYWYRQDPGQGLRLIYYSQIVNDFQKGDIAEGYSVSREKKESFPLTVTSAQKNPTAFYLCASRGYGRGTEAFFGQGTRLTVV.

The chain joins TRBV27 to TRBJ2-5; possibly TRBD1 for D (5 bases). The CDR3 spans 15 residues. Trimming shortened V by 6 bases and J by 5 bases, and 19 bases separated the two germline ends. Germline V gene data show CDR1 as MNHEY and CDR2 as SMNVEV (reference sequence). The CDR3 DNA is TGTGCCAGCAGCAGGTGGAGCAGGGTGGGGGAGACCCAGTACTTC. This translates into CASSRWSRVGETQYF.

The rearrangement links TRBV7-9 to TRBJ1-5; TRBD1 might be the D (6 bases). Trimming shortened V by 7 bases and J by 2 bases, and 12 bases separated the two germline ends. The germline CDR1 and CDR2 sequences are SEHNR and FQNEAQ (reference sequence). The CDR3 extends over 14 amino acids. CDR3: CASTLSGGNQPQHF. The DNA of the CDR3 is TGTGCCAGCACGTTGTCAGGGGGCAATCAGCCCCAGCATTTT.

The chain recombines TRBV18 with TRBJ2-5; TRBD1 aligns across 9 bases. Near its end, the DNA agrees better with TRBJ2-7, so the J call may be wrong. Germline values: CDR1 KGHSH, CDR2 LQKENI. This CDR3 region has 16 residues. The CDR3 nucleotides are TGTGCCAGCTCACATTCCGGGACAGGGAGTTCCTACGAGCAGTACTTC. Residues: CASSHSGTGSSYEQYF.

The rearrangement links TRBV28 to TRBJ1-4; D may be TRBD1 (5 bases). Germline CDR1 is MDHEN and CDR2 is SYDVKM. Trimming took off 6 bases at V and 0 bases at J, with 11 bases between the two ends. The CDR3 loop spans 15 amino acids. CDR3 loop: CASRGGTATNEKLFF. Written as DNA, the CDR3 is TGTGCCAGCAGGGGGGGAACCGCAACTAATGAAAAACTGTTTTTT.

This sequence joins TRBV9 and TRBJ2-1; the D gene is possibly TRBD1 (5 bases). CDR1 and CDR2 from the germline V gene are SGDLS and YYNGEE. The CDR3 is made up of 13 amino acids. Deletions cut 4 bases from V and 10 bases from J, with 15 bases between. In DNA, the CDR3 is TGTGCCAGCAGCTCTCAGGGTCTCGGCGAGCAGTTCTTC. Translated, it gives CASSSQGLGEQFF.

The rearrangement joins TRBV6-5 to TRBJ2-4; D is ambiguous. The V and J ends lost 2 bases and 4 bases respectively, with 9 bases between them. The V gene's germline CDR1 is MNHEY and CDR2 SVGAGI. This CDR3 has 14 residues. CDR3 coding DNA: TGTGCCAGCAGTTACAGTCCCGTGAAAAACATTCAGTACTTC. Translation: CASSYSPVKNIQYF.

The chain employs TRBV5-6 and TRBJ1-6, with 7 bases that match TRBD1. After removal of 5 bases from V and 6 bases from J, the junction contained 8 bases not matched to a gene. This CDR3 spans 15 amino acids. Germline CDR1 and CDR2: SGHDT and YYEEEE. The CDR3 spells CASRARDRSNSPLHF. In DNA form, the CDR3 reads TGTGCCAGCAGGGCCCGGGACAGATCTAATTCACCCCTCCACTTT.

J is TRBJ2-2 and V is TRBV6-5, with D unresolved. The CDR3 has 13 amino acids. Germline CDR1 MNHEY, CDR2 SVGAGI. Trimming stripped 5 bases from V and 5 bases from J, with 9 bases between. The CDR3 protein is CASSQSRTGELFF. CDR3 nucleotides: TGTGCCAGCAGTCAAAGTAGAACCGGGGAGCTGTTTTTT.

This clone was seen a single time. The chain joins TRBV19 to TRBJ2-1, with TRBD2 identical over 8 bases. The CDR3 is made up of 16 amino acids. Trimming removed 2 bases from V and 2 bases from J; junction bases left unmatched: 5. Germline CDR1 LNHDA, CDR2 SQIVND (reference sequence). CDR3 loop: CASSILGGRTYNEQFF. CDR3 coding DNA: TGTGCCAGTAGTATATTGGGCGGGAGGACCTACAATGAGCAGTTCTTC.